What follows are 26 T cell receptor beta chains derived from one specimen sequenced in a study of T cells in Graves' hyperthyroidism and ophthalmopathy. RNA transcripts gave rise to amplified TCR beta CDR3 regions. Primed by the HTBI set, a first-round RT-PCR was run on the TCR CDR3. TCRdb called the multiplex PCR reads again in MiXCR, with one record for every CDR3 protein. The data show just under 750,000 distinct CDR3 sequences, 35% seen once. Sequenced: blood. These TCRs come from a middle-aged woman with Graves' hyperthyroidism.

This clonotype was recorded at least ten times. V gene TRBV24-1 combines with J gene TRBJ1-1; no firm D call. The CDR3 spans 13 residues. V gave up 5 bases and J gave up 1 base, with 7 bases separating them. Per germline, CDR1 KGHDR and CDR2 SFDVKD. The CDR3 DNA reads as TGTGCCACCAGTGGCCGGCAGAACACTGAAGCTTTCTTT. Its translation is CATSGRQNTEAFF.

V and J are TRBV5-8 and TRBJ1-3; TRBD1 matches at 10 bases. Germline CDR1 SGHTS, CDR2 YDEGEE. This CDR3 spans 15 amino acids. Losses at the gene ends were 4 bases for V and 2 bases for J; bases not matched to a gene: 3. CDR3 region: CASSNDRGPGNTIYF. The CDR3 DNA follows: TGTGCCAGCAGCAATGACAGGGGGCCTGGAAACACCATATATTTT. Based on the CDR3 plus reference TRBV5-8 and TRBJ1-3, the full variable domain is EAGVTQSPTHLIKTRGQQATLRCSPISGHTSVYWYQQALGLGLQFLLWYDEGEERNRGNFPPRFSGRQFPNYSSELNVNALELEDSALYLCASSNDRGPGNTIYFGEGSWLTVV.

The genes are TRBV2 and TRBJ1-3; tentatively, D is TRBD1 (5 bases). V was trimmed by 5 bases and J by 9 bases, leaving 14 bases between them. Germline values: CDR1 SNHLY, CDR2 FYNNEI. This CDR3 comprises 13 residues. CDR3 coding DNA: TGTGCCAGCAGTTCAGGGATCCAGGGCACCATATATTTT. Its translation is CASSSGIQGTIYF.

Many counts were recorded for this clonotype. The V call is TRBV20-1, the J call TRBJ2-5; D is unresolved. The CDR3 loop spans 10 amino acids. Germline CDR1 and CDR2: DFQATT and SNEGSKA (reference sequence). V lost 3 bases, J lost 4 bases, and 3 bases lay in between. The CDR3 bases are TGCAGTGCTAGCGCAGAGACCCAGTACTTC. It codes for CSASAETQYF.

This clonotype was detected ten times or more. The V gene is TRBV7-2, the J gene TRBJ2-7; no definite D call. Germline CDR1 reads SGHTA; CDR2 reads FQGNSA. V was trimmed by 5 bases and J by 3 bases, leaving 14 bases between them. The CDR3 totals 14 residues. The CDR3 protein is CASSLSRMVYEQYF. CDR3 DNA sequence: TGTGCCAGCAGCCTCTCTAGGATGGTCTACGAGCAGTACTTC.

This clonotype appeared many times. J is TRBJ1-1 and V is TRBV7-9, with 7 bases lining up with TRBD1. The V segment lost 5 bases and the J segment 4 bases; nucleotides outside the gene matches: 7. Germline CDR1 is SEHNR and CDR2 is FQNEAQ (reference sequence). The length of the CDR3 is 14 residues. The CDR3 here is CASSPQTGTTEAFF. In nucleotides, the CDR3 is TGTGCCAGCAGCCCCCAGACAGGGACCACTGAAGCTTTCTTT.

This clonotype has more than one count but fewer than ten. The chain couples TRBV5-1 to TRBJ2-7; TRBD1 matches at 11 bases. The length of the CDR3 is 15 residues. The germline gives CDR1 SGHRS, CDR2 YFSETQ. V gave up 3 bases and J gave up 5 bases; unmatched junction bases: 7. The DNA for the CDR3 is TGCGCCAGCAGCTCGGGGACAGGGGGATTCGACGAGCAGTACTTC. It specifies CASSSGTGGFDEQYF.

The chain carries TRBV5-1 and TRBJ2-2; 9 nucleotides agree with TRBD1. Germline-derived CDR1 and CDR2 are SGHRS and YFSETQ. V gave up 4 bases and J gave up 9 bases; unmatched junction bases: 7. The CDR3 is made up of 14 amino acids. The CDR3 DNA is TGCGCCAGCAGCCCCGGACAGGGGCCTTGGGAGCTGTTTTTT. Encoded protein: CASSPGQGPWELFF.

This clonotype was observed many times. The chain couples TRBV14 to TRBJ1-5; D is unresolved. This CDR3 has 13 residues. Trimming left V 1 base short and J 5 bases short, with 6 bases between. CDR1 and CDR2 from the germline V gene are SGHDN and FVKESK. Here the CDR3 reads CASSQGMDQPQHF. CDR3 DNA: TGTGCCAGCAGCCAAGGAATGGATCAGCCCCAGCATTTT.

This clonotype was observed at least ten times. The V and J genes are TRBV14 and TRBJ1-6; no clear D gene. CDR3 length equals 18 residues. The germline CDR1 and CDR2 sequences are SGHDN and FVKESK. Trimming cost V 4 bases and J 8 bases, with 24 bases left between them. In DNA form, the CDR3 reads TGTGCCAGCAGCCCCCTCGCTCTGGGCCCCATAGTCGATTCACCCCTCCACTTT. This sequence encodes CASSPLALGPIVDSPLHF.

As for this clonotype: A read error may produce the germline difference seen at one junction end. The chain is built from TRBV7-2 and TRBJ1-5; D remains unclear. The CDR3 length is 16 residues. Germline V gene lookup returns CDR1 SGHTA and CDR2 FQGNSA. The CDR3 sequence is CASSLVTNKRFEAQHF. CDR3 nucleotides: TGTGCCAGTAGCTTAGTAACTAACAAGAGATTTGAGGCCCAGCATTTT.

The chain employs TRBV15 and TRBJ1-5; D call uncertain. The germline V gene encodes CDR1 LNHNV and CDR2 YYDKDF (reference sequence). With 0 bases removed from V and 11 bases from J, the gap between germline ends came to 11 bases. The length of the CDR3 is 13 residues. The DNA of the CDR3 is TGTGCCACCAGCAGAGATCGGGGAGAGACCCAGCATTTT. Translation gives CATSRDRGETQHF.

Points on this clonotype: Here the CDR3 omits its conserved ending phenylalanine or tryptophan, so a read error is the likely source. This sequence joins TRBV12-3 or TRBV12-4 and TRBJ2-7; the match to TRBD2 covers 9 bases. CDR3 size: 13 residues. With 5 bases clipped from V and 6 bases from J, the junction kept 5 bases outside the gene matches. CDR3: CASSQGLASEQYL. CDR3 sequence (DNA): TGTGCCAGCAGTCAGGGACTAGCCTCCGAGCAGTACCTC.

Many counts were recorded for this clonotype. The chain carries TRBV7-2 and TRBJ1-6; D not resolved. Germline lookup yields CDR1 SGHTA and CDR2 FQGNSA. The germline V and J ends were trimmed by 3 bases and 11 bases, with 17 bases remaining between them. The CDR3 is 15 residues long. CDR3 coding DNA: TGTGCCAGCAGCTTGGTATTGGAATTTGGGCCACCCCTCCACTTT. This translates into CASSLVLEFGPPLHF.

The chain recombines TRBV11-2 with TRBJ1-1; D ambiguous. The germline V gene has CDR1 SGHAT and CDR2 FQNNGV. The V gene lost 7 bases and the J gene lost 5 bases, with 17 bases spanning the gap. This CDR3 contains 14 residues. This CDR3 reads CASIPGHGGTEAFF. DNA for the CDR3: TGTGCCAGCATCCCGGGTCACGGCGGTACTGAAGCTTTCTTT. Based on the CDR3 plus reference TRBV11-2 and TRBJ1-1, the full variable domain is EAGVAQSPRYKIIEKRQSVAFWCNPISGHATLYWYQQILGQGPKLLIQFQNNGVVDDSQLPKDRFSAERLKGVDSTLKIQPAKLEDSAVYLCASIPGHGGTEAFFGQGTRLTVV.

V and J are TRBV20-1 and TRBJ2-3, with unresolved D. The V gene lost 6 bases and the J gene lost 4 bases, with 14 bases spanning the gap. The CDR3 runs to 13 residues. Germline values: CDR1 DFQATT, CDR2 SNEGSKA (reference sequence). The CDR3: CSALQVGPDTQYF. CDR3 DNA sequence: TGCAGTGCCCTCCAGGTCGGCCCAGATACGCAGTATTTT.

This chain links TRBV12-5 with TRBJ1-5; 8 bases align to TRBD1. Looked up from germline, CDR1 is LGHNT and CDR2 is FRNRAP. The CDR3 is 18 amino acids. V shed 2 bases, J shed 0 bases, and the junction held 9 bases outside the gene matches. CDR3: CASGLSDWDRNSNQPQHF. CDR3 sequence (DNA): TGTGCTAGTGGTTTGTCTGATTGGGACAGGAATAGCAATCAGCCCCAGCATTTT.

This clonotype came up many times. The rearrangement joins TRBV20-1 to TRBJ1-4; D may be TRBD1 (5 bases). V lost 0 bases, J lost 10 bases, and 6 bases lay in between. Germline assignment: CDR1 DFQATT and CDR2 SNEGSKA (reference sequence). This CDR3 has 11 amino acids. As DNA, the CDR3 is TGCAGTGCTAGAGATGGGGGAAAACTGTTTTTT. Encoded protein: CSARDGGKLFF.

This clonotype was seen a few times. CDR3 sequence: CASSPDRHLYGYTF. CDR3 nucleotide sequence: TGTGCCAGCAGCCCTGACAGGCACCTCTATGGCTACACCTTC. This chain uses TRBV12-3 or TRBV12-4 with TRBJ1-2, with D perhaps TRBD1 (6 bases). The CDR3 has 14 residues. V dropped 6 bases and J dropped 4 bases, with 15 bases sitting between them.

The chain recombines TRBV11-1 with TRBJ2-7; 8 nucleotides align to TRBD2. Germline trimming cut 6 bases from V and 7 bases from J; bases unmatched to any gene: 23. The germline CDR1 and CDR2 sequences are SGHAT and FQDESV (reference sequence). This CDR3 has 18 residues. CDR3 DNA: TGTGCCAGCAGTTCCCGAGCGAGCGGGGGACATCTGGTTAAAGAGCAGTACTTC. Its protein product is CASSSRASGGHLVKEQYF. The complete variable domain, with remaining parts taken from reference TRBV11-1 and TRBJ2-7, reads EAEVAQSPRYKITEKSQAVAFWCDPISGHATLYWYRQILGQGPELLVQFQDESVVDDSQLPKDRFSAERLKGVDSTLKIQPAELGDSAMYLCASSSRASGGHLVKEQYFGPGTRLTVT.

In its sample, this clonotype was seen a few times. One end of the junction varies from germline; a read error may be responsible. The chain recombines TRBV20-1 with TRBJ2-7, with 8 bases lining up with TRBD2. The CDR3 loop spans 15 amino acids. Per germline, CDR1 DFQATT and CDR2 SNEGSKA (reference sequence). The DNA of the CDR3 is TGCAGTACTAGAGATCGGCTAGCGGGTGGCTACGAGCAGTACTTC. Protein: CSTRDRLAGGYEQYF.

This clonotype came up a few times. V usage is TRBV5-4 and J usage is TRBJ1-2; the D is unclear. CDR3 size: 13 residues. CDR1 and CDR2 (germline): SGHNT, YYREEE (reference sequence). The V end was cut by 1 base, the J end by 8 bases, with 12 bases between. CDR3 nucleotides: TGTGCCAGCAGCTTGCTTCAAGTTGGAGGCTACACCTTC. It codes for CASSLLQVGGYTF.

This clonotype was observed at least ten times. The chain recombines TRBV29-1 with TRBJ2-7, with 7 nucleotides matching TRBD2. CDR3 length equals 14 residues. Germline trimming cut 4 bases from V and 5 bases from J; bases unmatched to any gene: 11. Germline CDR1 and CDR2: SQVTM and ANQGSEA. This CDR3 is CSVGRGGGSDEQYF. Written as DNA, the CDR3 is TGCAGCGTTGGCCGTGGTGGCGGGAGCGACGAGCAGTACTTC.

This clonotype was observed a few times. The chain combines TRBV7-9 with TRBJ1-6; 9 bases map to TRBD1. Trimming at V came to 4 bases and at J to 7 bases, leaving 2 bases not matched to a gene. The CDR3 is 14 amino acids. CDR1 is SEHNR and CDR2 is FQNEAQ in the germline V gene (reference sequence). In DNA form, the CDR3 reads TGTGCCAGCAGCTGGGACAGGGTGAATTCACCCCTCCACTTT. Protein: CASSWDRVNSPLHF.

The table lists this clonotype with many counts. The gene calls are TRBV10-3 and TRBJ1-2, with TRBD1 as a possible D gene (6 bases). The CDR3 loop spans 15 amino acids. CDR1 is ENHRY, CDR2 SYGVKD, per germline. Trimming took 8 bases from V and 2 from J, leaving 18 bases between them. CDR3 region: CAIQQRGGSNYGYTF. Here the CDR3 DNA reads TGTGCCATCCAACAACGGGGGGGCTCAAACTATGGCTACACCTTC.

The V call is TRBV24-1, the J call TRBJ2-5; TRBD1 matches at 8 bases. This CDR3 spans 14 amino acids. CDR1 KGHDR and CDR2 SFDVKD come from the germline V gene. V trimming: 4 bases; J trimming: 4 bases; junction bases outside the gene matches: 4. CDR3 protein: CATSETGAGETQYF. The CDR3 nucleotides are TGTGCCACCAGTGAGACAGGGGCGGGAGAGACCCAGTACTTC.